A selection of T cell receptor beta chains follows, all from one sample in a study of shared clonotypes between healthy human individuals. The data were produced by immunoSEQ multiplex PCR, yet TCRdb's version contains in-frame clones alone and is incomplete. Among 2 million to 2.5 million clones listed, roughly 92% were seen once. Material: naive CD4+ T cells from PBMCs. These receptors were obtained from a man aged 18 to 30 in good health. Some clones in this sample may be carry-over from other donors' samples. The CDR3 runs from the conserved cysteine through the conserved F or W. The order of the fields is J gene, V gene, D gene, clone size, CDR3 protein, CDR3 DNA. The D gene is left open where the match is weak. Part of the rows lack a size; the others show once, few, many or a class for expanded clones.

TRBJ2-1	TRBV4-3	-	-	CASGRGYNEQFF	TGCGCCAGCGGCCGTGGCTACAATGAGCAGTTCTTC
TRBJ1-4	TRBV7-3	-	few	CASSRDGREKLFF	TGTGCCAGCAGCCGGGACGGCCGTGAAAAACTGTTTTTT
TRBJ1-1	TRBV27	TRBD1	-	CASGLQGTLNTEAFF	TGTGCCAGCGGCTTACAGGGGACATTGAACACTGAAGCTTTCTTT
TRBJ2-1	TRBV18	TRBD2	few	CASSPLAGPNRGEQFF	TGTGCCAGCTCACCTTTAGCGGGACCCAATCGGGGGGAGCAGTTCTTC
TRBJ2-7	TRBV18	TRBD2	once	CASSPIAGNEQYF	TGTGCCAGCTCACCGATAGCGGGAAACGAGCAGTACTTC
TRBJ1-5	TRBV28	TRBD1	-	CASTSQGSGNQPQHF	TGTGCCAGCACCTCACAGGGGAGTGGCAATCAGCCCCAGCATTTT
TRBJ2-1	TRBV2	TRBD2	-	CASSLLAGEMGEQFF	TGTGCCAGCAGCTTACTAGCGGGAGAAATGGGTGAGCAGTTCTTC
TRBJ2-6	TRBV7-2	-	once	CASSLRSSGANVLTF	TGTGCCAGCAGCCTCCGCAGCTCTGGGGCCAACGTCCTGACTTTC
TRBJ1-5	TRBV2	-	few	CASRAEGRGGNQPQHF	TGTGCCAGCAGAGCCGAGGGCAGGGGCGGGAATCAGCCCCAGCATTTT
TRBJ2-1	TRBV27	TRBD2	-	CASSTHRTSGRSIGEQFF	TGTGCCAGCAGTACACATCGGACTAGCGGGAGAAGTATCGGTGAGCAGTTCTTC
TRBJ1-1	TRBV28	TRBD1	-	CASGAGTWDRGREAFF	TGTGCCAGCGGAGCGGGTACCTGGGACAGGGGTAGGGAAGCTTTCTTT
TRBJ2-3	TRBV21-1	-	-	CASSKVRRLVRLAGDADTQYF	TGTGCCAGCAGCAAAGTTCGGCGGCTAGTGAGACTAGCGGGAGACGCAGATACGCAGTATTTT
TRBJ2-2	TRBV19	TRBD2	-	CASSIKTSGRANTGELFF	TGTGCCAGTAGTATTAAGACTAGCGGGAGGGCCAACACCGGGGAGCTGTTTTTT
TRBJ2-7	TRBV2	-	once	CASSVRDISYEQYF	TGTGCCAGCAGTGTCCGGGACATATCCTACGAGCAGTACTTC
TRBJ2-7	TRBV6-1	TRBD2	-	CASSELVRLAGFRAYEQYF	TGTGCCAGCAGTGAATTAGTGAGACTAGCGGGATTCCGTGCCTACGAGCAGTACTTC
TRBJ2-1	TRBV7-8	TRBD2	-	CASSLSGLALTQGNEQFF	TGTGCCAGCAGCCTCTCCGGACTAGCGCTCACCCAGGGCAATGAGCAGTTCTTC
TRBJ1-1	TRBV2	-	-	CASGDTEAFF	TGTGCCTCAGGGGACACTGAAGCTTTCTTT
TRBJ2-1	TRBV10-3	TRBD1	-	CAISGQGIPNEQFF	TGTGCCATCAGTGGACAGGGGATTCCCAATGAGCAGTTCTTC
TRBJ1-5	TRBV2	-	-	CASITWSGLGQPQHF	TGTGCCAGCATCACGTGGTCGGGCCTTGGGCAGCCCCAGCATTTT
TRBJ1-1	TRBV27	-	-	CASSLSLNTEAFF	TGTGCCAGCAGTTTGAGCTTGAACACTGAAGCTTTCTTT
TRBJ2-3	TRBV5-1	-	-	CASSLAGVGVVDDTQYF	TGCGCCAGCAGCTTGGCCGGGGTCGGGGTGGTCGACGATACGCAGTATTTT
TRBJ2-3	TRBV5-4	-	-	CASSLERAGDTQYF	TGTGCCAGCAGCTTGGAGAGGGCCGGAGATACGCAGTATTTT
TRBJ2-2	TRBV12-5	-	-	CASGLVGGELFF	TGTGCTAGTGGTTTGGTCGGGGGGGAGCTGTTTTTT
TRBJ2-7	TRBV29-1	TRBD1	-	CSVTGQGFHEQYF	TGCAGCGTGACGGGACAGGGGTTTCACGAGCAGTACTTC
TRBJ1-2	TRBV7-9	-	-	CASSLGGWAGYTF	TGTGCCAGCAGCTTAGGTGGGTGGGCTGGCTACACCTTC
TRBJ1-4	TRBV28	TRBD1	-	CASRIMGQGGEKLFF	TGTGCCAGCAGGATAATGGGACAGGGAGGTGAAAAACTGTTTTTT
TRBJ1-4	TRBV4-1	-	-	CASSQDGQETDEKLFF	TGCGCCAGCAGCCAAGATGGGCAGGAGACCGATGAAAAACTGTTTTTT
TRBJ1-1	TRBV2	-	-	CASRLGFWGAFF	TGTGCCAGCAGGTTGGGGTTTTGGGGAGCTTTCTTT
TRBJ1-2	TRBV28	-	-	CASRLGRSPNYGYTF	TGTGCCAGCAGATTGGGGAGGAGCCCCAACTATGGCTACACCTTC
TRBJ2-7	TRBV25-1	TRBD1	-	CASREGQGSYEQYF	TGTGCCAGCAGGGAGGGACAGGGATCCTACGAGCAGTACTTC
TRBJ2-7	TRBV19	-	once	CASRNVQGLGYEQYF	TGTGCCAGTAGGAATGTACAGGGTTTAGGATACGAGCAGTACTTC
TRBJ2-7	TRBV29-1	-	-	CSVLRGGEVHEQYF	TGCAGCGTCCTCCGAGGTGGAGAGGTCCACGAGCAGTACTTC
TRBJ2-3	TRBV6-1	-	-	CATAGTQIGDTQYF	TGTGCCACGGCCGGGACCCAGATAGGGGATACGCAGTATTTT
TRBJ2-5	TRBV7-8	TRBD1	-	CASSFRRSGGRETQYF	TGTGCCAGCAGCTTCCGCCGATCAGGGGGCAGAGAGACCCAGTACTTC
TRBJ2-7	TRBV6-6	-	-	CASSLRLGTTYEQYF	TGTGCCAGCAGTCTTCGACTAGGGACGACCTACGAGCAGTACTTC
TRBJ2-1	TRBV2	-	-	CASSMDHNEQFF	TGTGCCAGCAGTATGGACCACAATGAGCAGTTCTTC
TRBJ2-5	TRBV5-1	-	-	CASSLGLAETQYF	TGCGCCAGCAGCTTGGGTCTAGCTGAGACCCAGTACTTC
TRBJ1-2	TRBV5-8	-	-	CASRGGQPHTNYGYTF	TGTGCCAGCAGGGGGGGGCAGCCGCACACTAACTATGGCTACACCTTC
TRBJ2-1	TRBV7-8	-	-	CASSSRQVQLSDEQFF	TGTGCCAGCAGCTCCCGTCAAGTACAATTGTCGGATGAGCAGTTCTTC
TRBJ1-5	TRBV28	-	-	CASRSRRLEPQHF	TGTGCCAGCAGAAGTCGAAGGTTAGAACCCCAGCATTTT